This T cell receptor beta chain was found in a study of response to subunit inactivated influenza vaccine. TCRdb analysed the RT-PCR reads with MiXCR anew, one entry per CDR3 protein. The table shows about 180,000 distinct CDR3 sequences, with approximately 11% occurring only once. Study observations and caveats: A suggestion made by the authors is that each seasonal influenza vaccination recruits few new T cells.

This clonotype was found a few times. Its antigen remains unidentified. Trimming took 6 bases from V and 4 from J; bases not matched to a gene: 20. CDR1 is MNHNS and CDR2 is SASEGT in the germline V gene. This CDR3 contains 18 residues. The chain combines TRBV6-1 with TRBJ2-7; 8 bases agree with TRBD2. Material: CD8+ T cells sorted from PBMCs, obtained around 25 months after vaccination. This TCR came from a man between 50 and 69 years old who received an inactivated influenza vaccine. The CDR3 sequence is CASRAPSGYGPTLYEQYF. CDR3 nucleotides: TGTGCCAGCAGGGCCCCTAGCGGGTATGGACCAACTCTTTACGAGCAGTACTTC.